This T cell receptor beta chain was documented in a study of T cells after yellow fever vaccination. One entry per CDR3 protein, called by TCRdb with MiXCR from the 5' RACE reads. This table holds approximately 4,300 distinct CDR3 sequences, 3% to 4.5% found once. In its sample, this clonotype was seen many times. Germline CDR1 and CDR2: SGHTA and FQGTGA. Trimming took 1 base from V and 7 from J; bases not matched to a gene: 7. This CDR3 is built from 14 residues. V is TRBV7-3 and J is TRBJ2-7; 7 bases align to TRBD2. Sequenced here: PBMCs, either bulk or a sorted T-cell subset (CD4+, CD8+, memory, or dextramer-sorted; not recorded which), sampled 15 days after the yellow fever booster vaccination. The receptor was isolated from a man in his thirties or forties who received the YFV17D yellow fever vaccine. The CDR3 sequence: CASSLSGSEREQYF. The DNA of the CDR3 is TGTGCCAGCAGCTTAAGCGGGAGCGAGCGGGAGCAGTACTTC.